This record concerns one TCR beta chain sequence. This CDR3 contains 14 residues. Per germline, CDR1 LNHNV and CDR2 YYDKDF (reference sequence). This sample was taken from a study of radiotherapy plus CTLA-4 blockade in lung cancer. Using immunoSEQ multiplex PCR, the repertoire was profiled, and TCRdb retains in-frame clones only, with some absent. The table has roughly 68,000 clones, around 80% seen once. Patients had chemo-refractory metastatic non-small-cell lung cancer and received focal radiation plus CTLA-4 blockade that used ipilimumab. This clonotype was obtained from a human donor with non-small cell lung cancer who had a complete response to radiotherapy plus ipilimumab. Sequenced here: peripheral blood, sampled from a patient treated with radiotherapy plus ipilimumab. The chain joins TRBV15 to TRBJ2-5; D remains unclear. The DNA end is more similar to TRBJ2-7, so the J call may be wrong. CDR3 residues: CATSRVESSYEQYF. The CDR3 DNA follows: TGTGCCACCAGCAGAGTCGAGAGCTCCTACGAGCAGTACTTC.